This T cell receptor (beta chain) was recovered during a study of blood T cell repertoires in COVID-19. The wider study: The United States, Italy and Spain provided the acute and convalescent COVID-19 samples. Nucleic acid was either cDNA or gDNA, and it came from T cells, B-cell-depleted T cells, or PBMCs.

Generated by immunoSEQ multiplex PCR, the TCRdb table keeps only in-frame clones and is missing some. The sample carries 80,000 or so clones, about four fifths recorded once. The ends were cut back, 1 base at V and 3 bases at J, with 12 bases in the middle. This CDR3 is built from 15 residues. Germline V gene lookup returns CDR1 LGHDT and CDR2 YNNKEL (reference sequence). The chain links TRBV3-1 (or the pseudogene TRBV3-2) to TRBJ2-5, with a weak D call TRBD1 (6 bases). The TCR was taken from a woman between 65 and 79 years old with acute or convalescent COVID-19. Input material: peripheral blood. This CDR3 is CASSQGIRGEETQYF. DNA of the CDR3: TGTGCCAGCAGCCAAGGCATCAGGGGCGAAGAGACCCAGTACTTC.